Here is one T cell receptor (beta chain) with its context. The data were taken from a study of blood T cell repertoires in COVID-19. Study-wide background: Material from acute and convalescent COVID-19 was sourced from the United States, Italy and Spain. Sample material is recorded as cDNA or gDNA derived from T cells, B-cell-depleted T cells, or PBMCs.

Under the authors' procedure: For nucleated cells, counts were estimated from reference gene primer amplification. Only in-frame clones appear in the TCRdb table, and some are missing; sequencing was by immunoSEQ multiplex PCR. The V and J calls and the clone size are those of that table, but D and trimming were determined from the DNA. The profile shows 300,000 to 400,000 clones, roughly 90% of them singletons. Trimming took off 4 bases at V and 3 bases at J, with 12 bases between the two ends. The CDR3 sequence is 15 residues long. In germline, CDR1 is KGHDR, CDR2 SFDVKD. The sample consisted of peripheral blood. The clonotype originates from a woman in her forties or fifties with active or convalescent COVID-19. J is TRBJ2-4 and V is TRBV24-1, with D possibly being TRBD2 (5 bases). The CDR3 DNA sequence: TGTGCCACCAGTGACGAGACTAAGGGCAAAAACATTCAGTACTTC. It is translated as CATSDETKGKNIQYF.